The 5 T cell receptor beta chains below come from one sample, sequenced in a study of T cells in Graves' hyperthyroidism and ophthalmopathy. TCR beta CDR3 sequences were amplified from RNA transcripts. When the TCR CDR3 underwent first-round RT-PCR, the HTBI primer set was used. TCRdb processed the multiplex PCR reads anew with MiXCR; each CDR3 protein has one entry. Here the sample spans about 59,000 distinct CDR3 sequences, roughly 50% being singletons. Material for sequencing was blood. The source of these receptors is a woman between 55 and 75 years old with Graves' ophthalmopathy.

This clonotype came up many times. The chain joins TRBV5-4 to TRBJ2-2; D could derive from TRBD1 or TRBD2 (6 bases each). The CDR3 consists of 16 residues. Germline CDR1 reads SGHNT; CDR2 reads YYREEE (reference sequence). Trimming pared 0 bases from V and 0 bases from J, leaving 9 bases between. The CDR3, as DNA: TGTGCCAGCAGCTTGGATGGGGGGCCGAACACCGGGGAGCTGTTTTTT. Amino acid sequence: CASSLDGGPNTGELFF.

The V and J genes are TRBV19 and TRBJ2-3; possibly TRBD1 for D (8 bases). Trimming took off 0 bases at V and 3 bases at J, with 16 bases between the two ends. CDR3 length equals 17 residues. In germline, CDR1 is LNHDA, CDR2 SQIVND (reference sequence). The CDR3 nucleotides are TGTGCCAGTAGTATAGAAACAGGGGGGGGATCAACAGATACGCAGTATTTT. This sequence encodes CASSIETGGGSTDTQYF.

The count of this clonotype is one. The genes are TRBV7-8 and TRBJ2-3; a possible D gene is TRBD1 (7 bases). V was shortened by 4 bases and J by 2 bases, with 16 bases between the two germline ends. The germline CDR1 and CDR2 sequences are SGHVS and FQNEAQ. The CDR3 spans 16 residues. CDR3 amino acids: CASSSAGQFPTDTQYF. CDR3 nucleotide sequence: TGTGCCAGCAGCTCGGCGGGACAGTTCCCCACAGATACGCAGTATTTT.

This clonotype was detected only a few times. The rearrangement uses TRBV29-1 and TRBJ1-2; D uncertain. V lost 8 bases to trimming and J lost 4 bases, with 20 bases between them. The CDR3 loop spans 14 amino acids. CDR1 and CDR2 (germline): SQVTM, ANQGSEA. CDR3 nucleotides: TGCAGCCTCCTGGACGGCCAGTCCTCCTATGGCTACACCTTC. This gives the protein CSLLDGQSSYGYTF.

This clonotype was counted many times. The chain has TRBV27 and TRBJ1-2; the D gene is possibly TRBD1 (6 bases). CDR1 and CDR2 (germline): MNHEY, SMNVEV (reference sequence). The germline V and J ends were trimmed by 5 bases and 4 bases, with 11 bases remaining between them. The CDR3 contains 13 residues. CDR3 sequence reads: CASSKGGFYGYTF. The DNA of the CDR3 is TGTGCCAGCAGTAAGGGGGGATTCTATGGCTACACCTTC.